One T cell receptor beta chain is described in this entry. Clones were read by immunoSEQ multiplex PCR, and TCRdb kept only the in-frame ones, dropping some. Among more than 150,000 clones listed, around 89% were seen once. The sample is drawn from a study of blood T cell repertoires in COVID-19. V was trimmed by 4 bases and J by 2 bases, leaving 12 bases between them. The CDR3 is made up of 14 amino acids. Germline V gene sequence: CDR1 MDHEN, CDR2 SYDVKM. The chain joins TRBV28 to TRBJ2-7; possible D gene TRBD1, 6 bases. The receptor was isolated from a man in his fifties with acute or convalescent COVID-19. The specimen was peripheral blood. CDR3 protein: CASSSAGATYEQYF. The CDR3 bases are TGTGCCAGCAGTTCGGCAGGGGCCACCTACGAGCAGTACTTC.